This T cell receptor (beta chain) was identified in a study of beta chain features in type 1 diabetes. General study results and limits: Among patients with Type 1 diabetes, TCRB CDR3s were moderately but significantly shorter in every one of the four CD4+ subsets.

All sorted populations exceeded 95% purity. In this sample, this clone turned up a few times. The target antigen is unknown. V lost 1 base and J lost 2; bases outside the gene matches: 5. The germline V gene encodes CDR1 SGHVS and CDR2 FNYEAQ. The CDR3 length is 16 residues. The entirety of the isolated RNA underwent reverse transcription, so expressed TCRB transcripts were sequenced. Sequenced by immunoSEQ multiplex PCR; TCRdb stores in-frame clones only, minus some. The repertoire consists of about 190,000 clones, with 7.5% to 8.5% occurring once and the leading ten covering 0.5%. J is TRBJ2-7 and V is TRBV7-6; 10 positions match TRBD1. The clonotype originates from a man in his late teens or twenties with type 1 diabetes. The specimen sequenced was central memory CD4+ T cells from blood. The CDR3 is CASSLGLGQGTYEQYF. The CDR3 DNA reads TGTGCCAGCAGCTTAGGTCTGGGACAGGGGACCTACGAGCAGTACTTC. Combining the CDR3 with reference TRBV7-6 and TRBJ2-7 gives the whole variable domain GAGVSQSPRYKVTKRGQDVALRCDPISGHVSLYWYRQALGQGPEFLTYFNYEAQQDKSGLPNDRFSAERPEGSISTLTIQRTEQRDSAMYRCASSLGLGQGTYEQYFGPGTRLTVT.